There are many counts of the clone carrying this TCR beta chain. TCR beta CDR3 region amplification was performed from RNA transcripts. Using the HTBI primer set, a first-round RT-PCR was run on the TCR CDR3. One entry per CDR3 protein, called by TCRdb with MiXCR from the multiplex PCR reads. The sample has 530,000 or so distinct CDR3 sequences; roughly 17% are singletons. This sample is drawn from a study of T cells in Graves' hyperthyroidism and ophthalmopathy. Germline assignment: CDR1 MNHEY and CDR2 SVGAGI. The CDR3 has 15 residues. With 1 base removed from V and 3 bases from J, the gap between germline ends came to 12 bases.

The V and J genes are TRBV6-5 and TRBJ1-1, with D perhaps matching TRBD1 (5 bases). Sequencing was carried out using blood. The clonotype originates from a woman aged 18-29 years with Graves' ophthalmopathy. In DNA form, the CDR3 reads TGTGCCAGCAGTTACTGGCCGGGAGGGGACACTGAAGCTTTCTTT. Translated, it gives CASSYWPGGDTEAFF.